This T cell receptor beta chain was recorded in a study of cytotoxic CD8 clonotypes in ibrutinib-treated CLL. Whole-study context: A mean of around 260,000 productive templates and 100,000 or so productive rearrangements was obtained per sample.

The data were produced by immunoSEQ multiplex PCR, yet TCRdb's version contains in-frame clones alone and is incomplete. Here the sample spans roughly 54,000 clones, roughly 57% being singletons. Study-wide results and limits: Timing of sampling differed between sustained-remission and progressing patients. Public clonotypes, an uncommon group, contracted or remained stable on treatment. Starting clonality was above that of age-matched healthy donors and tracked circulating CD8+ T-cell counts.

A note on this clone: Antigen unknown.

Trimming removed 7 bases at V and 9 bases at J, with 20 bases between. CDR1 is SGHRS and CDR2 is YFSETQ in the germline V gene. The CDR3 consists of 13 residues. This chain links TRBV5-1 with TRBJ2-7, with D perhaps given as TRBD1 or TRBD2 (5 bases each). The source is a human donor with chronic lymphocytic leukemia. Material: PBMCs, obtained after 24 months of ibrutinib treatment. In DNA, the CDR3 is TGCGCCAGCGGACCGGGACCGCTCTTAGGGCAGTACTTC. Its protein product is CASGPGPLLGQYF.